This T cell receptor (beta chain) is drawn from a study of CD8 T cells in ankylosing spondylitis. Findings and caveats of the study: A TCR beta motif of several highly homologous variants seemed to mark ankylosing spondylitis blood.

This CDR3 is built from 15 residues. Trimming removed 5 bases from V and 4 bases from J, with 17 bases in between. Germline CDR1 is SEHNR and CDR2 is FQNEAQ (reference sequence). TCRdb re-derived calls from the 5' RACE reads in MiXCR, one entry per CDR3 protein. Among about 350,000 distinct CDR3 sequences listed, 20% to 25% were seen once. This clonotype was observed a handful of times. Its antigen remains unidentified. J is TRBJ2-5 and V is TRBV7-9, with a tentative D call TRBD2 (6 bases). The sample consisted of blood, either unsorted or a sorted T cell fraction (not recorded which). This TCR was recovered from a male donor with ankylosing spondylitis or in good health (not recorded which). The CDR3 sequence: CASSLSGGAPETQYF. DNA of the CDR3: TGTGCCAGCAGCCTCAGCGGAGGGGCCCCAGAGACCCAGTACTTC. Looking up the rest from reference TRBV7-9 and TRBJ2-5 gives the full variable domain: DTGVSQNPRHKITKRGQNVTFRCDPISEHNRLYWYRQTLGQGPEFLTYFQNEAQLEKSRLLSDRFSAERPKGSFSTLEIQRTEQGDSAMYLCASSLSGGAPETQYFGPGTRLLVL.